This T cell receptor beta chain was retrieved from a study of T-cell memory formation after mild COVID-19. Unmatched junction bases numbered 5, after V lost 4 bases and J lost 5 bases. CDR3 length equals 14 residues. The V gene's germline CDR1 is SGHRS and CDR2 YFSETQ. Study conclusions and caveats: CD8+ contracting clones occupied EMRA, while CD4+ ones occupied mainly CM and EM. The study found balanced CD4/CD8 in clones contracting day 15 to 85 and a CD4+ lean in later expanders.

UMIs and sample barcodes were carried by the TCR alpha and TCR beta cDNA libraries that 5'RACE produced using constant-segment primers. TCRdb re-called the 5' RACE reads through MiXCR, storing one row per CDR3 protein. Among some 450,000 distinct CDR3 sequences listed, more than 15% were seen once. Turning to this clonotype: The antigen is undetermined.

The rearrangement links TRBV5-1 to TRBJ2-2, with TRBD1 identical over 7 bases. Sequenced input: PBMCs or a T cell subset sorted from them (not recorded which). The TCR originated in a man between 18 and 29 years old who had mild COVID-19 (a few samples of this study predate the infection). Cell type and time point are not known. This CDR3 reads CASSLGQETGELFF. The CDR3 nucleotides are TGCGCCAGCAGCCTAGGACAGGAGACCGGGGAGCTGTTTTTT.